This is a list of T cell receptor beta chains from one sample in a study of shared clonotypes between healthy human individuals. TCRdb's copy holds only in-frame clones and misses some; the assay was immunoSEQ multiplex PCR. The sample carries approximately 1.5 million clones, approximately 98% recorded once. The specimen sequenced was naive CD4+ T cells sorted from blood. The receptors shown here come from a man aged 25-40 years in good health. Each CDR3 is given without its conserved first and last residue. The listing skips clone size in some rows; elsewhere it reads once, few, many or a size class.

j_gene: TRBJ2-1
abundance: -
v_gene: TRBV10-3
CDR3aa: ATGELARQHGIRQF

j_gene: TRBJ2-3
abundance: -
v_gene: TRBV7-8
CDR3aa: ASSLELGLGTDTQY

j_gene: TRBJ2-5
abundance: -
v_gene: TRBV15
CDR3aa: ATSRTRGEWRETQY

j_gene: TRBJ1-5
abundance: once
v_gene: TRBV11-2
CDR3aa: ASGTGVNQPQH

j_gene: TRBJ2-1
abundance: once
v_gene: TRBV5-1
CDR3aa: ASSPRISAGQQF

j_gene: TRBJ2-7
abundance: -
v_gene: TRBV10-1
CDR3aa: ASSDGGTKGTYEQY

j_gene: TRBJ2-7
abundance: -
v_gene: TRBV4-2
CDR3aa: ASSQGGSNGEQY

j_gene: TRBJ2-7
abundance: -
v_gene: TRBV28
CDR3aa: ASSLGGQSYEQY

j_gene: TRBJ2-7
abundance: -
v_gene: TRBV5-1
CDR3aa: ASSRGTSTEYEQY

j_gene: TRBJ2-7
abundance: -
v_gene: TRBV5-1
CDR3aa: ASSLGDRVHEQY

j_gene: TRBJ1-5
abundance: -
v_gene: TRBV18
CDR3aa: ASHPPGDQPQH

j_gene: TRBJ2-1
abundance: -
v_gene: TRBV7-9
CDR3aa: ASSLGRADEQF

j_gene: TRBJ2-1
abundance: -
v_gene: TRBV11-2
CDR3aa: ASSQRYNEQF

j_gene: TRBJ2-5
abundance: -
v_gene: TRBV2
CDR3aa: ASRAGALETQY

j_gene: TRBJ1-1
abundance: -
v_gene: TRBV4-2
CDR3aa: ASSQDPLRGEVSVRWNTEAF

j_gene: TRBJ2-1
abundance: -
v_gene: TRBV6-5
CDR3aa: ASNERVGYNEQF

j_gene: TRBJ2-7
abundance: -
v_gene: TRBV10-3
CDR3aa: AISERLAGGYEQY

j_gene: TRBJ2-1
abundance: -
v_gene: TRBV11-2
CDR3aa: ASSLGRGAYNEQF

j_gene: TRBJ2-5
abundance: -
v_gene: TRBV7-2
CDR3aa: ASSLGRPVQTQY

j_gene: TRBJ2-7
abundance: -
v_gene: TRBV18
CDR3aa: ASSPAGQGNYEQY

j_gene: TRBJ1-1
abundance: -
v_gene: TRBV9
CDR3aa: ASSKTPSGENTEAF

j_gene: TRBJ2-2
abundance: -
v_gene: TRBV21-1
CDR3aa: ASNERGYTGELF

j_gene: TRBJ2-6
abundance: -
v_gene: TRBV7-9
CDR3aa: ASSRRGSSGANVLT

j_gene: TRBJ1-2
abundance: -
v_gene: TRBV5-1
CDR3aa: ASSAGGGYGYT

j_gene: TRBJ2-5
abundance: -
v_gene: TRBV7-2
CDR3aa: ASSFRGQETQY